The 32 T cell receptor beta chains below were found in one sample sequenced in a study of T cells in Graves' hyperthyroidism and ophthalmopathy. There were TCR beta CDR3 regions amplified from RNA transcripts. The HTBI primer set drove a first-round RT-PCR of the TCR CDR3. TCRdb fed the multiplex PCR reads into MiXCR, producing one record per CDR3 protein. The sample contains 500,000 to 600,000 distinct CDR3 sequences, 15% to 20% of which appear only once. The specimen sequenced was blood. The receptors derive from a man aged 40-49 years with Graves' ophthalmopathy.

This clonotype was recorded many times. The chain has TRBV7-2 and TRBJ2-2; 12 bases match TRBD1. The length of the CDR3 is 17 residues. CDR1 SGHTA and CDR2 FQGNSA come from the germline V gene. V shed 5 bases and J 8 bases; nucleotides not matched to a gene: 12. CDR3 amino acids: CASSPGTGGALKGELFF. In nucleotides, the CDR3 is TGTGCCAGCAGCCCAGGGACAGGGGGCGCGTTGAAAGGGGAGCTGTTTTTT.

V and J are TRBV7-9 and TRBJ1-5; D not resolved. Trimming pared 8 bases from V and 0 bases from J, leaving 11 bases between. Germline CDR1 reads SEHNR; CDR2 reads FQNEAQ (reference sequence). CDR3 length: 14 amino acids. The CDR3 DNA reads TGTGCCAGCCAGGACGGGCGTAGCAATCAGCCCCAGCATTTT. Protein product: CASQDGRSNQPQHF.

There are many counts of this clonotype. This chain links TRBV18 with TRBJ2-5, with a weak D call TRBD2 (7 bases). From germline, CDR1 is KGHSH and CDR2 LQKENI. Trimming took 0 bases from V and 5 from J, leaving 16 bases between them. The CDR3 is 16 amino acids. The CDR3 nucleotides are TGTGCCAGCTCACCACCGGGGGGGCCCCACCTGGAGACCCAGTACTTC. It is translated as CASSPPGGPHLETQYF.

About this clonotype: This may be a read error, as it is one base from a much larger clone. The J gene is TRBJ2-3, the V gene TRBV20-1; no firm D call. The germline CDR1 and CDR2 sequences are DFQATT and SNEGSKA (reference sequence). The CDR3 has 11 residues. V was cut by 3 bases and J by 3 bases, with 4 bases left in between. CDR3 bases: TGCAGTGCTAGTAGGACAGATACGCAGTATTTT. Translated: CSASRTDTQYF.

V is TRBV20-1 and J is TRBJ2-3; D unclear. The CDR3 extends over 13 amino acids. V shed 6 bases and J shed 1 base, with 11 bases lying between them. Per the germline V gene, CDR1 is DFQATT and CDR2 is SNEGSKA (reference sequence). The CDR3 region is CSALHLGTDTQYF. The CDR3 DNA is TGCAGTGCCCTTCATCTCGGCACAGATACGCAGTATTTT.

The chain combines TRBV10-3 with TRBJ1-1, with 9 bases aligning to TRBD1. The J segment lost 0 bases and the V segment lost 2 bases, leaving 4 bases of the junction unmatched. The CDR3 totals 16 residues. Germline CDR1 is ENHRY and CDR2 is SYGVKD. This chain's CDR3 is CAISEPGQGMNTEAFF. CDR3 bases: TGTGCCATCAGTGAGCCCGGACAGGGGATGAACACTGAAGCTTTCTTT.

In its sample, this clonotype was seen a few times. The chain combines TRBV5-1 with TRBJ2-1; 8 nucleotides match TRBD2. The germline V gene has CDR1 SGHRS and CDR2 YFSETQ. J lost 0 bases, V lost 6 bases, and 8 bases had no gene match. The CDR3 length is 16 residues. CDR3 region: CASMRGDSSSYNEQFF. CDR3 DNA sequence: TGCGCCAGCATGCGGGGGGACTCGAGCTCCTACAATGAGCAGTTCTTC.

The chain has TRBV20-1 and TRBJ2-5, with D perhaps TRBD1 or TRBD2 (6 bases each). The CDR3 is 18 residues long. In germline, CDR1 is DFQATT, CDR2 SNEGSKA (reference sequence). Trimming removed 5 bases from V and 1 base from J, with 26 bases in between. The CDR3 sequence: CSAPAGGGIRGTQETQYF. CDR3 coding DNA: TGCAGTGCTCCAGCCGGAGGGGGTATCCGGGGTACCCAAGAGACCCAGTACTTC.

The rearrangement uses TRBV7-2 and TRBJ1-6, with TRBD1 matching 7 bases. Trimming cost V 1 base and J 6 bases; bases outside gene matches: 9. Germline V gives CDR1 SGHTA, CDR2 FQGNSA. The length of the CDR3 is 17 residues. The CDR3, as DNA: TGTGCCAGCAGCTTAGGGGGGGAGGGGGCGGGTAATTCACCCCTCCACTTT. This sequence encodes CASSLGGEGAGNSPLHF. The entire variable domain, with the rest obtained from reference TRBV7-2 and TRBJ1-6, is as follows: GAGVSQSPSNKVTEKGKDVELRCDPISGHTALYWYRQSLGQGLEFLIYFQGNSAPDKSGLPSDRFSAERTGGSVSTLTIQRTQQEDSAVYLCASSLGGEGAGNSPLHFGNGTRLTVT.

This clonotype was observed a handful of times. This sequence joins TRBV18 and TRBJ2-2; 7 nucleotides agree with TRBD2. Per the germline V gene, CDR1 is KGHSH and CDR2 is LQKENI. The CDR3 runs 15 residues. After removal of 1 base from V and 6 bases from J, the junction contained 5 bases not matched to a gene. CDR3 protein: CASSPRLATAGELFF. As DNA, the CDR3 is TGTGCCAGCTCACCACGACTAGCAACCGCCGGGGAGCTGTTTTTT.

The genes are TRBV5-1 and TRBJ2-2; D unclear. This CDR3 contains 15 residues. Trimming left V 0 bases short and J 5 bases short, with 11 bases between. Germline-derived CDR1 and CDR2 are SGHRS and YFSETQ. The CDR3 sequence is CASSLVDAKTGELFF. CDR3 coding DNA: TGCGCCAGCAGCTTGGTCGATGCTAAGACCGGGGAGCTGTTTTTT.

The J gene is TRBJ1-1, the V gene TRBV7-2; D call uncertain. Germline V gene data show CDR1 as SGHTA and CDR2 as FQGNSA. V lost 0 bases, J lost 11 bases, and 16 bases lay in between. The CDR3 covers 14 residues. The CDR3 region is CASSLAVYREGAFF. The CDR3 DNA sequence: TGTGCCAGCAGCTTAGCGGTTTATAGAGAAGGGGCTTTCTTT. The full variable domain, rest sourced from reference TRBV7-2 and TRBJ1-1, is GAGVSQSPSNKVTEKGKDVELRCDPISGHTALYWYRQSLGQGLEFLIYFQGNSAPDKSGLPSDRFSAERTGGSVSTLTIQRTQQEDSAVYLCASSLAVYREGAFFGQGTRLTVV.

This clonotype was observed a few times. V gene TRBV7-9 combines with J gene TRBJ1-2; D remains ambiguous. CDR3 length equals 13 residues. Trimming removed 5 bases from V and 2 bases from J, with 9 bases in between. Germline loops: CDR1 SEHNR, CDR2 FQNEAQ (reference sequence). The CDR3 region is CASSPSLNYGYTF. CDR3 bases: TGTGCCAGCAGCCCCTCCTTAAACTATGGCTACACCTTC.

The genes are TRBV20-1 and TRBJ1-1, with TRBD1 as a possible D gene (5 bases). The length of the CDR3 is 12 residues. CDR1 is DFQATT and CDR2 is SNEGSKA in the germline V gene (reference sequence). V dropped 4 bases and J dropped 11 bases, with 17 bases sitting between them. The CDR3 sequence is CSATQGAGRAFF. The CDR3 nucleotides are TGCAGTGCTACCCAGGGCGCTGGCAGGGCTTTCTTT.

This clonotype was detected a few times. J is TRBJ2-1 and V is TRBV5-4; 7 bases align to TRBD2. This CDR3 is 17 amino acids long. The junction had 17 bases not matched to a gene; V was cut back by 6 bases and J by 5 bases. CDR1 is SGHNT, CDR2 YYREEE, per germline (reference sequence). CDR3 DNA: TGTGCCAGCAACTATTCACGTGGCGGGGGTATGAACAATGAGCAGTTCTTC. Its translation: CASNYSRGGGMNNEQFF.

This clonotype was detected a few times. V usage is TRBV30 and J usage is TRBJ1-3; weak D call: TRBD1 (5 bases). CDR1 and CDR2 (germline): GTSNPN, SVGIG (reference sequence). V was clipped by 4 bases and J by 0 bases, with 13 bases between them. The CDR3 is 15 residues long. The CDR3 region is CAWNPGTSSGNTIYF. The DNA for the CDR3 is TGTGCCTGGAACCCAGGGACCAGCTCTGGAAACACCATATATTTT.

This clonotype was counted at least ten times. The rearrangement joins TRBV30 to TRBJ1-1; 9 bases align to TRBD1. V lost 2 bases to trimming and J lost 4 bases; unmatched junction nucleotides: 8. Germline V gene sequence: CDR1 GTSNPN, CDR2 SVGIG (reference sequence). The CDR3 sequence is 15 residues long. The CDR3 protein is CAWSREGQGTTEAFF. DNA of the CDR3: TGTGCCTGGAGTAGGGAAGGACAGGGGACCACTGAAGCTTTCTTT.

This clonotype came up many times. The V call is TRBV7-8, the J call TRBJ2-3; 7 nucleotides align to TRBD2. The CDR3 is 16 amino acids. Losses at the gene ends were 2 bases for V and 0 bases for J; bases not matched to a gene: 5. Germline V gene sequence: CDR1 SGHVS, CDR2 FQNEAQ. CDR3 sequence reads: CASSLKLAASTDTQYF. CDR3 sequence (DNA): TGTGCCAGCAGCTTAAAGCTAGCGGCTAGCACAGATACGCAGTATTTT.

The V gene is TRBV19, the J gene TRBJ1-1; D is undetermined. Germline-derived CDR1 and CDR2 are LNHDA and SQIVND (reference sequence). CDR3 length: 14 residues. V lost 4 bases and J 1 base, leaving 10 bases between the germline ends. CDR3 residues: CASSTGPGNTEAFF. CDR3 in DNA: TGTGCCAGTAGTACGGGCCCAGGGAACACTGAAGCTTTCTTT.

This clonotype was counted many times. CDR3: CASTSDANTEAFF. The CDR3 bases are TGTGCCAGCACGTCGGATGCTAACACTGAAGCTTTCTTT. The rearrangement joins TRBV2 to TRBJ1-1; no clear D. This CDR3 is built from 13 residues. Trimming took 7 bases from V and 2 from J, leaving 11 bases between them. The germline V gene has CDR1 SNHLY and CDR2 FYNNEI. The full variable domain, completed using reference TRBV2 and TRBJ1-1, is EPEVTQTPSHQVTQMGQEVILRCVPISNHLYFYWYRQILGQKVEFLVSFYNNEISEKSEIFDDQFSVERPDGSNFTLKIRSTKLEDSAMYFCASTSDANTEAFFGQGTRLTVV.

This clonotype was seen many times. The V and J genes are TRBV7-6 and TRBJ2-7, with 8 bases aligning to TRBD1. CDR3 length: 13 residues. Germline values: CDR1 SGHVS, CDR2 FNYEAQ. V was pared by 6 bases and J by 5 bases, with 6 bases of the junction left unmatched. CDR3 in DNA: TGTGCCAGCAGTTATGGACAGGGCAACGAGCAGTACTTC. Translating gives CASSYGQGNEQYF.

This clonotype was seen a handful of times. The chain combines TRBV2 with TRBJ1-2; no clear D gene. V lost 7 bases, J lost 0 bases, and 9 bases lay in between. The CDR3 is 13 residues long. Germline-derived CDR1 and CDR2 are SNHLY and FYNNEI. The CDR3 protein is CASNGQTNYGYTF. CDR3 nucleotide sequence: TGTGCCAGCAACGGGCAGACTAACTATGGCTACACCTTC.

The table lists this clonotype with a few counts. The CDR3 bases are TGTGCCAGCAGTCCAAACACCGTCAATGAGCAGTTCTTC. Its protein is CASSPNTVNEQFF. V usage is TRBV6-1 and J usage is TRBJ2-1; D call uncertain. V shed 5 bases and J shed 6 bases, with 11 bases lying between them. CDR3 size: 13 residues. The germline CDR1 and CDR2 sequences are MNHNS and SASEGT.

This clonotype has ten or more counts. The chain carries TRBV7-9 and TRBJ1-1; D not resolved. This CDR3 has 15 amino acids. CDR1 is SEHNR, CDR2 FQNEAQ, per germline (reference sequence). V was pared by 2 bases and J by 0 bases, with 10 bases between. In DNA form, the CDR3 reads TGTGCCAGCAGCTTATCTGGCCAGATGAACACTGAAGCTTTCTTT. This sequence encodes CASSLSGQMNTEAFF.

V gene TRBV18 combines with J gene TRBJ2-2; D gene ambiguous. The V end lost 6 bases, the J end lost 4 bases, and 18 bases lay between the germline ends. In germline, CDR1 is KGHSH, CDR2 LQKENI. This CDR3 is built from 16 residues. CDR3 coding DNA: TGTGCCAGCTCGCCCCAAAGTAGTCGGGTCACCGGGGAGCTGTTTTTT. It specifies CASSPQSSRVTGELFF.

This clonotype was detected only a few times. The chain carries TRBV24-1 and TRBJ2-1, with a weak D call TRBD1 (6 bases). Per the germline V gene, CDR1 is KGHDR and CDR2 is SFDVKD. With 5 bases removed from V and 9 bases from J, the gap between germline ends came to 16 bases. This CDR3 region has 14 residues. The CDR3 loop reads CATSAEGGPFEQFF. The CDR3 nucleotides read TGTGCCACCAGTGCTGAAGGGGGTCCCTTTGAGCAGTTCTTC.

About this clonotype itself: A much larger clone lies one base from this, so it may be a read error. The chain has TRBV18 and TRBJ2-5; maybe TRBD1 (5 bases). Germline CDR1 reads KGHSH; CDR2 reads LQKENI. The CDR3 totals 13 residues. CDR3 in DNA: TGTGCCAGCTCACCACCGGGGCAAGAGGCCCAGTACTTC. This translates into CASSPPGQEAQYF.

The chain uses TRBV7-3 and TRBJ1-1; a weak D match, TRBD1 (5 bases). Germline V gives CDR1 SGHTA, CDR2 FQGTGA. Trimming took 5 bases from V and 8 from J, leaving 15 bases between them. This CDR3 contains 13 residues. The CDR3 nucleotides are TGTGCCAGCAGCCCAGGGTTGGAGAGAGAAGCTTTCTTT. Translation: CASSPGLEREAFF.

The gene calls are TRBV6-5 and TRBJ1-2; unclear D gene. The CDR3 has 13 amino acids. Germline V lookup: CDR1 MNHEY, CDR2 SVGAGI. Trimming removed 3 bases from V and 2 bases from J, with 7 bases in between. The CDR3: CASSYRSNYGYTF. CDR3 nucleotides: TGTGCCAGCAGTTATCGATCGAACTATGGCTACACCTTC.

As regards this clonotype: With a much larger clone just one base away, this may be a read error. J is TRBJ1-5 and V is TRBV27; no clear D gene. Germline V gene data show CDR1 as MNHEY and CDR2 as SMNVEV (reference sequence). The CDR3 totals 15 residues. Trimming took 3 bases from V and 1 from J, leaving 10 bases between them. The CDR3 protein is CASSLWFRSNQPQHF. The CDR3 bases are TGTGCCAGCAGTTTGTGGTTTCGGAGCAATCAGCCCCAGCATTTT.

The chain employs TRBV30 and TRBJ2-1; D is perhaps TRBD1 (6 bases). Germline V CDR1 and CDR2: GTSNPN, SVGIG (reference sequence). CDR3 size: 14 residues. Trimming took 3 bases from V and 10 from J, leaving 19 bases between them. The CDR3 loop reads CAWRAIVQGGEQFF. The CDR3 nucleotides read TGTGCCTGGAGAGCAATAGTACAGGGTGGGGAGCAGTTCTTC.

In this sample, this clonotype turned up a few times. The DNA of the CDR3 is TGTGCCACCAGGGCCAGCGGGGAGTACAATGAGCAGTTCTTC. This codes for CATRASGEYNEQFF. The V call is TRBV24-1, the J call TRBJ2-1, with 7 positions matching TRBD2. V shed 7 bases, J shed 4 bases, and the junction held 6 bases outside the gene matches. The CDR3 totals 14 residues. The germline CDR1 and CDR2 sequences are KGHDR and SFDVKD.